The rows below give T cell receptor beta chains drawn from one sample of a study of cytomegalovirus exposure and HLA in healthy donors. The assay was immunoSEQ multiplex PCR, and TCRdb's table has in-frame clones only and misses some. The sample holds fewer than 200,000 clones; approximately 79% are singletons and the top ten take about 2.3%. Sample: PBMCs. The receptors here all came from a male donor in good health and CMV-seronegative. The CDR3 runs from the conserved cysteine through the conserved F or W. Each record gives: J gene, V gene, CDR3 protein.

j_call: TRBJ1-1
v_call: TRBV13
cdr3_aa: CASSGTENTEAFF

j_call: TRBJ1-2
v_call: TRBV5-4
cdr3_aa: CASSLATRGNGYTF

j_call: TRBJ1-4
v_call: TRBV19
cdr3_aa: CASSKGRTPDTKLFF

j_call: TRBJ2-5
v_call: TRBV6-4
cdr3_aa: CASSPTRDRGETQYF

j_call: TRBJ1-5
v_call: TRBV27
cdr3_aa: CASRGQGMHQPQHF

j_call: TRBJ1-1
v_call: TRBV19
cdr3_aa: CASSPRTGGYTEAFF

j_call: TRBJ1-4
v_call: TRBV5-1
cdr3_aa: CASSITPGTGNEKLFF

j_call: TRBJ1-1
v_call: TRBV6-1
cdr3_aa: CASSAADSRLAFF

j_call: TRBJ2-1
v_call: TRBV9
cdr3_aa: CASSPQRSSEAYNEQFF

j_call: TRBJ2-5
v_call: TRBV2
cdr3_aa: CAEKWTETQETQYF

j_call: TRBJ1-1
v_call: TRBV5-4
cdr3_aa: CASSLGQGWSTEAFF

j_call: TRBJ2-5
v_call: TRBV7-2
cdr3_aa: CASRQGNQETQYF

j_call: TRBJ1-1
v_call: TRBV27
cdr3_aa: CASSREPQMNTEAFF

j_call: TRBJ1-2
v_call: TRBV6-1
cdr3_aa: CASSDPNYGYTF

j_call: TRBJ2-3
v_call: TRBV11-2
cdr3_aa: CASSPTTSTDTQYF

j_call: TRBJ1-2
v_call: TRBV2
cdr3_aa: CASSEVGGARGYTF

j_call: TRBJ1-2
v_call: TRBV30
cdr3_aa: CAWKQTGILLNGYTF

j_call: TRBJ2-5
v_call: TRBV27
cdr3_aa: CASSFAGARETQYF

j_call: TRBJ2-3
v_call: TRBV6-6
cdr3_aa: CASSYSKLADTQYF

j_call: TRBJ1-6
v_call: TRBV25-1
cdr3_aa: CASSDRGGYNSPLHF

j_call: TRBJ2-3
v_call: TRBV5-8
cdr3_aa: CASSLRGGPSDTQYF

j_call: TRBJ1-6
v_call: TRBV27
cdr3_aa: CASSISGGRNSPLHF

j_call: TRBJ1-1
v_call: TRBV7-8
cdr3_aa: CASSFDSGRTEAFF

j_call: .
v_call: TRBV11-2
cdr3_aa: CASSFSTNYEQYF

j_call: TRBJ1-5
v_call: TRBV20-1
cdr3_aa: CSATENQPQHF

j_call: TRBJ1-6
v_call: TRBV19
cdr3_aa: CASARTNSPLHF

j_call: TRBJ2-1
v_call: TRBV10-3
cdr3_aa: CAISEERYNEQFF